This T cell receptor beta chain came from a study of response to subunit inactivated influenza vaccine. This clonotype was detected ten times or more. This CDR3 spans 16 amino acids. In TCRdb, the RT-PCR reads were re-called with MiXCR into one record per CDR3 protein. Of 450,000 to 600,000 distinct CDR3 sequences in the sample, approximately 7.6% are singletons; the top ten hold over 10%. This receptor was taken from a man between 50 and 75 years old who received an inactivated influenza vaccine. The chain employs TRBV1 and TRBJ1-4. TRBV1 is deemed a pseudogene. The source was PBMCs from blood, collected around 2 years after vaccination. The CDR3 region is CTSSRPTGSENEKLFF. DNA for the CDR3: TGCACCAGCAGCCGGCCTACCGGGAGCGAGAATGAAAAACTGTTTTTT.